This T cell receptor (beta chain) was sequenced for a study of blood T cell repertoires in COVID-19. Overall study context: Samples representing acute and convalescent COVID-19 were sourced from the United States, Italy and Spain.

V trimming: 5 bases; J trimming: 0 bases; junction bases outside the gene matches: 10. This CDR3 has 19 residues. Germline V gene sequence: CDR1 MNHEY, CDR2 SMNVEV (reference sequence). How the authors handled the data: Reference gene primer amplification in the assay estimated nucleated cell counts. Assay: immunoSEQ multiplex PCR; the TCRdb copy retains only in-frame clones and omits some. V, J and clone size were drawn from that table, and D and trimming were deduced from the DNA. The repertoire consists of 180,000 or so clones, with roughly 76% occurring once and the leading ten covering roughly 11%. Seattle patients were enrolled while actively infected and followed longitudinally.

Sequencing was performed on peripheral blood. The gene calls are TRBV27 and TRBJ2-1; 13 positions agree with TRBD2. The clonotype originates from a woman in her 40s with COVID-19, enrolled during active disease. The CDR3 here is CASSPRTSGSLGSYNEQFF. The CDR3 nucleotides are TGTGCCAGCAGTCCAAGGACTAGCGGGAGCCTGGGCTCCTACAATGAGCAGTTCTTC.